This TCR beta chain was sequenced during a study of OX40 agonist ivuxolimab in advanced cancers. Method: immunoSEQ multiplex PCR; TCRdb's copy keeps in-frame clones and lacks some. The sample lists around 100,000 clones, 89% seen once, with about 0.15% in the top ten. Trimming took 4 bases from V and 4 from J, leaving 8 bases between them. The CDR3 length is 14 residues. CDR1 and CDR2 (germline): LNHDA, SQIVND (reference sequence). The specimen comprised CD4+ or CD8+ T cells sorted from blood, sampled in a trial of the OX40 agonist ivuxolimab. This sequence originates from an adult with an advanced solid tumor such as melanoma, head and neck, liver or kidney cancer. The chain uses TRBV19 and TRBJ2-6; D tentatively reads TRBD1 or TRBD2 (5 bases each). The CDR3 sequence is CASSTGTGANVLTF. CDR3 coding DNA: TGTGCCAGTAGTACAGGGACCGGGGCCAACGTCCTGACTTTC.